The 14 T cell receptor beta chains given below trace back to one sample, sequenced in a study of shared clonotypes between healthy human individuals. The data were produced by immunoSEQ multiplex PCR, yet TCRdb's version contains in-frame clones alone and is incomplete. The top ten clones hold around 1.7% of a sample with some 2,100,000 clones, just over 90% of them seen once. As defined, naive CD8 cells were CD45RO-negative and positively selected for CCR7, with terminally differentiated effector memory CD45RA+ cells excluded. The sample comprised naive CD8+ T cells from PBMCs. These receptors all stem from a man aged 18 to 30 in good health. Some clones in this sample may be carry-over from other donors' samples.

CDR3 DNA: TGTGCCAGCAGCTTATTTACAGTCGAGCAGTACTTC. This codes for CASSLFTVEQYF. The gene calls are TRBV7-9 and TRBJ2-7; unclear D gene. Germline CDR1 is SEHNR and CDR2 is FQNEAQ (reference sequence). Trimming took off 2 bases at V and 6 bases at J, with 8 bases between the two ends. This CDR3 has 12 residues.

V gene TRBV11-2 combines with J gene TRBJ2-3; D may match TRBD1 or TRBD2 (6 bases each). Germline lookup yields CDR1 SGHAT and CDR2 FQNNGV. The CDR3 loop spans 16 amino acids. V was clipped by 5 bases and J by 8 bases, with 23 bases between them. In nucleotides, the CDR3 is TGTGCCAGCAGCCAGGGGTCTAGCGCCGAAACGGGTACGCAGTATTTT. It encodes CASSQGSSAETGTQYF. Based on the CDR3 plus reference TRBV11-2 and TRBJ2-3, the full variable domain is EAGVAQSPRYKIIEKRQSVAFWCNPISGHATLYWYQQILGQGPKLLIQFQNNGVVDDSQLPKDRFSAERLKGVDSTLKIQPAKLEDSAVYLCASSQGSSAETGTQYFGPGTRLTVL.

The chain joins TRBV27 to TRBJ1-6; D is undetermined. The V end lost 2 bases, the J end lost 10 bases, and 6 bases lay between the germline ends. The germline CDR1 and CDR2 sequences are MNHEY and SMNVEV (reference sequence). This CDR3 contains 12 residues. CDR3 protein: CASSLPRSPLHF. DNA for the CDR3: TGTGCCAGCAGTTTACCACGCTCACCCCTCCACTTT.

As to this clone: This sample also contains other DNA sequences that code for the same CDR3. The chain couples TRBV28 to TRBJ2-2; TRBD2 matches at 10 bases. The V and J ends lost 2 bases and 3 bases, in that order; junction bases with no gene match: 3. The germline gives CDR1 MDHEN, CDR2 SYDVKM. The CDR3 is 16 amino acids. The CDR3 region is CASSLGLAGDTGELFF. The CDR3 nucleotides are TGTGCCAGCAGTTTAGGCCTAGCGGGAGACACCGGGGAGCTGTTTTTT.

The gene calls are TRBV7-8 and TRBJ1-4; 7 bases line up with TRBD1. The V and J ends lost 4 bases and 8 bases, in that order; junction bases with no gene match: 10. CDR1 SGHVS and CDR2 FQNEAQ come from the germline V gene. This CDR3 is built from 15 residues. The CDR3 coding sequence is TGTGCCAGCAGCTCCTCCGGGACAGCAAGGGAAAAACTGTTTTTT. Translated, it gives CASSSSGTAREKLFF. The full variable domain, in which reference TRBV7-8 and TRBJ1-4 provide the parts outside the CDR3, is GAGVSQSPRYKVAKRGQDVALRCDPISGHVSLFWYQQALGQGPEFLTYFQNEAQLDKSGLPSDRFFAERPEGSVSTLKIQRTQQEDSAVYLCASSSSGTAREKLFFGSGTQLSVL.

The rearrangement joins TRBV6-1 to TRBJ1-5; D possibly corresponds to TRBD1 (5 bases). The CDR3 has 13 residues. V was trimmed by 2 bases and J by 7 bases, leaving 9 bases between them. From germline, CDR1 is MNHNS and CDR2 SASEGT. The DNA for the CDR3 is TGTGCCAGCAGTGAATTGAGGGGACAGCCCCAGCATTTT. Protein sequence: CASSELRGQPQHF.

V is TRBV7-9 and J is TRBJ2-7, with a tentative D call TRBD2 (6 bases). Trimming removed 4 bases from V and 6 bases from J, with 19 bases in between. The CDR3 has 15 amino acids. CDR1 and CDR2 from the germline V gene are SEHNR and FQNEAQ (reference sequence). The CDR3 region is CASSSPHAGLVEQYF. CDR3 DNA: TGTGCCAGCAGCTCCCCGCACGCGGGACTCGTCGAGCAGTACTTC.

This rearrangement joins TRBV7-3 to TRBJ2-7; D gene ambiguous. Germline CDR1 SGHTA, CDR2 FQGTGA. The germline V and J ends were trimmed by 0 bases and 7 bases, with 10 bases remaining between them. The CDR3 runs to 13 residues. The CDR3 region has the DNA TGTGCCAGCAGCTTAACCCAATCTCGGGAGCAGTACTTC. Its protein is CASSLTQSREQYF. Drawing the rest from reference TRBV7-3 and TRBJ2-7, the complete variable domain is GAGVSQTPSNKVTEKGKYVELRCDPISGHTALYWYRQSLGQGPEFLIYFQGTGAADDSGLPNDRFFAVRPEGSVSTLKIQRTERGDSAVYLCASSLTQSREQYFGPGTRLTVT.

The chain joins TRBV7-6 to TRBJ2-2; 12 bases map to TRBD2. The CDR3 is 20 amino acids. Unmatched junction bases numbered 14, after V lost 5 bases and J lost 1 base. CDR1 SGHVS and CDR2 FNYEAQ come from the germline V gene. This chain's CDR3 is CASSIKITLAGGMNTGELFF. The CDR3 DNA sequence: TGTGCCAGCAGCATAAAGATCACTCTAGCGGGAGGGATGAACACCGGGGAGCTGTTTTTT.

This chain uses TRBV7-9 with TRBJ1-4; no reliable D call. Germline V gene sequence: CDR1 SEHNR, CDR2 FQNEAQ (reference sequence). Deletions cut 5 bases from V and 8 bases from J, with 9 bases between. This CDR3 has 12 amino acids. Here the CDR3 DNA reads TGTGCCAGCAGCCCCGGAGACGAAAAACTGTTTTTT. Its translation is CASSPGDEKLFF.

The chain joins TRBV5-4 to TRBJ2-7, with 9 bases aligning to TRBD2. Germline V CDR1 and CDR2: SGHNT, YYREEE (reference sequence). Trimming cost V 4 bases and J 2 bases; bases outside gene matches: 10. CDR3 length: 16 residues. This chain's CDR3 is CASSPAGASGAYEQYF. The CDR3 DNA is TGTGCCAGCAGCCCAGCAGGGGCTAGCGGGGCCTACGAGCAGTACTTC. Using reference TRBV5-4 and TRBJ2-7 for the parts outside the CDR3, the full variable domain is ETGVTQSPTHLIKTRGQQVTLRCSSQSGHNTVSWYQQALGQGPQFIFQYYREEENGRGNFPPRFSGLQFPNYSSELNVNALELDDSALYLCASSPAGASGAYEQYFGPGTRLTVT.

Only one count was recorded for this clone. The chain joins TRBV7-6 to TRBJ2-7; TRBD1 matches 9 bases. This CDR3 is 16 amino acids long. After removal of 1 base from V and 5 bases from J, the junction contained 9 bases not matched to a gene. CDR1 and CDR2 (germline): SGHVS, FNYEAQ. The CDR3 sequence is CASSLGGGTGFHEQYF. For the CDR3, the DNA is TGTGCCAGCAGCTTAGGGGGCGGGACAGGGTTCCACGAGCAGTACTTC.

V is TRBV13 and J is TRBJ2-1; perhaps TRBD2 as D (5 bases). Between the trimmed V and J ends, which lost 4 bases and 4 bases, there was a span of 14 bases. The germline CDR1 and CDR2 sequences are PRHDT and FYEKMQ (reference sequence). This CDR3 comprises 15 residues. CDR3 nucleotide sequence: TGTGCCAGCAGCTCCGTGGGGAGCGCGTACAATGAGCAGTTCTTC. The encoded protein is CASSSVGSAYNEQFF.

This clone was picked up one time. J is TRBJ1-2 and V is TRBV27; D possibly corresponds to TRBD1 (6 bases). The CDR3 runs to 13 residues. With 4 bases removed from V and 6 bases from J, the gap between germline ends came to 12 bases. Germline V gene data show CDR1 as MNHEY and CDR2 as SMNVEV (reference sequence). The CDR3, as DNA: TGTGCCAGCAGTTCAACAGGGTTGGATGGCTACACCTTC. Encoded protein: CASSSTGLDGYTF.